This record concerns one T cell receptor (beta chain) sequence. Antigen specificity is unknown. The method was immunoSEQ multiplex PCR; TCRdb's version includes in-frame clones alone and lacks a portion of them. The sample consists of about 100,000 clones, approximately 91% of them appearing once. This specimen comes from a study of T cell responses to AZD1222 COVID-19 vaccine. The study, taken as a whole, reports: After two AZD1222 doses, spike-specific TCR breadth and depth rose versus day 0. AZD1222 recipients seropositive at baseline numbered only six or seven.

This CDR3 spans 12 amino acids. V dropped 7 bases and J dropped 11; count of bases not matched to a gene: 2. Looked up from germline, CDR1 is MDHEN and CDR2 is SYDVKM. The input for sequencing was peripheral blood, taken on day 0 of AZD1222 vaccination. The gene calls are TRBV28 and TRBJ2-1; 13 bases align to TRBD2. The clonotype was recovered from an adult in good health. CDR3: CASKTSGGKQFF. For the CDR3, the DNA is TGTGCCAGCAAGACTAGCGGGGGGAAGCAGTTCTTC.